These T cell receptor beta chains were read from a single sample in a study of blood T cell repertoires in COVID-19. Data came from immunoSEQ multiplex PCR; TCRdb stores just in-frame clones and leaves some out. The repertoire holds under 300,000 clones, with 70% to 90% as singletons. Sequenced sample: PBMCs or T cells enriched from blood (not recorded which). The receptors derive from a woman between 45 and 65 years old who had recovered from COVID-19. CDR3s include the opening cysteine and the closing phenylalanine or tryptophan. D genes are given only for firm matches. Size values are once, few and many counts, or a class for expanded clones, and some rows have none.

.	18	TRBJ2-7	TRBD2	TRBV3-1/TRBV3-2	CASSPQAGLAGGPYEQYF	TGTGCCAGCAGCCCCCAGGCGGGACTAGCGGGAGGGCCCTACGAGCAGTACTTC
.	14	TRBJ2-2	.	TRBV27	CASSRTVNTGELFF	TGTGCCAGCTCCAGGACAGTGAACACCGGGGAGCTGTTTTTT
.	16	TRBJ2-1	TRBD2	TRBV7-9	CASSSSRELAGNEQFF	TGTGCCAGCAGCTCTTCCCGGGAACTAGCGGGAAATGAGCAGTTCTTC
.	13	TRBJ2-5	.	TRBV18	CASSPQGRETQYF	TGTGCCAGCTCTCCTCAGGGTAGAGAGACCCAGTACTTC
.	14	TRBJ2-2	.	TRBV11-1	CASSLRRVGGELFF	TGTGCCAGCAGCTTACGTCGGGTGGGCGGGGAGCTGTTTTTT
.	14	TRBJ2-7	TRBD1	TRBV9	CASASYGQGVEQYF	TGTGCCAGCGCCTCTTACGGACAGGGGGTCGAGCAGTACTTC
.	15	TRBJ2-5	TRBD2	TRBV4-1	CASSQVLAGPETQYF	TGCGCCAGCAGCCAAGTCCTAGCGGGACCTGAGACCCAGTACTTC
.	11	TRBJ1-1	.	TRBV20-1	CSVREEVGAFF	TGCAGTGTCAGAGAGGAGGTCGGAGCTTTCTTT
few	15	TRBJ2-5	TRBD2	TRBV14	CASSQRLGGSETQYF	TGTGCCAGCAGCCAAAGGTTGGGAGGGTCAGAGACCCAGTACTTC
.	12	TRBJ2-7	.	TRBV7-9	CASSKTGEEQYF	TGTGCCAGCAGCAAGACAGGAGAGGAGCAGTACTTC
.	16	TRBJ2-1	TRBD1	TRBV5-1	CASSLGGTGEVNEQFF	TGCGCCAGCAGCTTGGGAGGGACAGGGGAGGTGAATGAGCAGTTCTTC
.	16	TRBJ1-2	TRBD1	TRBV19	CASSDEGARDNYGYTF	TGTGCCAGTAGTGATGAGGGGGCAAGGGATAACTATGGCTACACCTTC
.	13	TRBJ1-1	.	TRBV28	CASSSPPQGEAFF	TGTGCCAGCAGTTCCCCACCGCAGGGCGAAGCTTTCTTT
.	16	TRBJ2-7	TRBD2	TRBV9	CASSPNSGRAWVEQYF	TGTGCCAGCAGCCCCAATAGTGGGAGGGCCTGGGTTGAGCAGTACTTC
once	16	TRBJ2-2	.	TRBV29-1	CSVEGGDMFNTGELFF	TGCAGCGTTGAAGGGGGCGATATGTTCAACACCGGGGAGCTGTTTTTT
.	13	TRBJ1-2	.	TRBV7-2	CASSLPGDYGYTF	TGTGCCAGCAGCCTACCGGGAGACTATGGCTACACCTTC
.	15	TRBJ1-5	TRBD1	TRBV6-5	CASRGQGGSNQPQHF	TGTGCCAGCAGGGGACAGGGGGGTAGCAATCAGCCCCAGCATTTT
once	15	TRBJ1-5	.	TRBV5-6	CASSLGSISYQPQHF	TGTGCCAGCAGCTTGGGGTCAATTAGCTATCAGCCCCAGCATTTT
.	16	TRBJ2-3	TRBD2	TRBV9	CASSAGTSGRGDTQYF	TGTGCCAGCAGCGCGGGAACTAGCGGGAGGGGAGATACGCAGTATTTT
.	10	TRBJ1-2	.	TRBV29-1	CSVGLEGYTF	TGCAGCGTTGGGCTGGAGGGCTACACCTTC
.	11	TRBJ2-1	TRBD2	TRBV6-5	CASSSGGEQFF	TGTGCCAGCAGTTCGGGAGGTGAGCAGTTCTTC
.	15	TRBJ1-5	.	TRBV5-6	CASSLSPGLNQPQHF	TGTGCCAGCAGCTTGTCGCCGGGGTTAAATCAGCCCCAGCATTTT
few	14	TRBJ1-3	.	TRBV10-3	CAISPTGGGNTIYF	TGTGCCATCAGTCCTACAGGTGGCGGCAACACCATATATTTT
.	15	TRBJ2-3	TRBD2	TRBV5-6	CASSETSGSPDTQYF	TGTGCCAGCAGCGAGACTAGCGGGAGCCCGGATACGCAGTATTTT
.	13	TRBJ2-2	.	TRBV2	CASIPGWTGELFF	TGTGCCAGCATCCCAGGGTGGACCGGGGAGCTGTTTTTT